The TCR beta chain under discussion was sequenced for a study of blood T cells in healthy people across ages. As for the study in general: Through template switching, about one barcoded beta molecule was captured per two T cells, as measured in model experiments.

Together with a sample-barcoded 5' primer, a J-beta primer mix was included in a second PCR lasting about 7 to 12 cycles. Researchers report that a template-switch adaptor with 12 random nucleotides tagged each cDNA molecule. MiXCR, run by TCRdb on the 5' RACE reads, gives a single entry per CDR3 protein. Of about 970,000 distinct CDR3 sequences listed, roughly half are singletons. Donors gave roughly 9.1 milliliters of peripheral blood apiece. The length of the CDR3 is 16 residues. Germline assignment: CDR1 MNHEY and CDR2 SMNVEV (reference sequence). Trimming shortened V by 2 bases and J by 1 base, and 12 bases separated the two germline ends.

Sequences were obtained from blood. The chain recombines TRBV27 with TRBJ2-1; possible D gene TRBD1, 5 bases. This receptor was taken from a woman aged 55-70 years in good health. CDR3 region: CASSLQGSGSYNEQFF. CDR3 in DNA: TGTGCCAGCAGTTTACAGGGTAGTGGATCCTACAATGAGCAGTTCTTC.